The 17 T cell receptor beta chains in this list originate from one sample, sequenced in a study of metastatic and nonmetastatic thyroid tumors. TCRdb re-called clones from the PCR reads using MiXCR. Here the sample spans around 19,000 clones, about a third being singletons. Nobody among the patients had been given any treatment before thyroid surgery. Material for sequencing was tumor tissue. Every receptor here comes from a female donor with papillary thyroid cancer or a benign thyroid nodule (not recorded which). Some clones in this sample may be carry-over from other donors' samples.

The table lists this clone with a few counts. The gene calls are TRBV6-1 and TRBJ1-5; 9 positions match TRBD1. The junction had 6 bases not matched to a gene; V was cut back by 3 bases and J by 6 bases. The CDR3 sequence is 15 residues long. The germline V gene has CDR1 MNHNS and CDR2 SASEGT. The CDR3 sequence is CASSEGDRDGQPQHF. CDR3 DNA: TGTGCCAGCAGTGAGGGGGACAGGGACGGTCAGCCCCAGCATTTT.

V is TRBV7-6 and J is TRBJ2-1; 8 bases match TRBD2. Germline V gene data show CDR1 as SGHVS and CDR2 as FNYEAQ. Trimming cost V 4 bases and J 5 bases; bases outside gene matches: 10. The CDR3 is 16 amino acids. CDR3 loop: CASSSIAGPGNNEQFF. As DNA, the CDR3 is TGTGCCAGCAGCTCTATAGCGGGACCGGGGAACAATGAGCAGTTCTTC.

The chain combines TRBV11-2 with TRBJ2-1; D is perhaps TRBD1 (5 bases). The germline V gene has CDR1 SGHAT and CDR2 FQNNGV. The CDR3 sequence is 13 residues long. V lost 3 bases and J 9 bases, leaving 12 bases between the germline ends. The CDR3 region is CASSFSRGTEQFF. The CDR3 nucleotides read TGTGCCAGCAGCTTTTCTAGGGGTACTGAGCAGTTCTTC. Complete variable domain (other parts from reference TRBV11-2 and TRBJ2-1): EAGVAQSPRYKIIEKRQSVAFWCNPISGHATLYWYQQILGQGPKLLIQFQNNGVVDDSQLPKDRFSAERLKGVDSTLKIQPAKLEDSAVYLCASSFSRGTEQFFGPGTRLTVL.

This CDR3 is CASSLDSGSWTEAFF. The CDR3, as DNA: TGCGCCAGCAGCTTGGACTCAGGGAGTTGGACTGAAGCTTTCTTT. The V and J genes are TRBV5-1 and TRBJ1-1; TRBD1 might be the D (5 bases). Germline values: CDR1 SGHRS, CDR2 YFSETQ. V lost 0 bases and J 5 bases, leaving 14 bases between the germline ends. This CDR3 is built from 15 residues.

The chain has TRBV19 and TRBJ1-1, with D hard to call. Germline CDR1 is LNHDA and CDR2 is SQIVND (reference sequence). This CDR3 is 13 amino acids long. V was trimmed by 7 bases and J by 5 bases, leaving 14 bases between them. The CDR3 spells CASKWWGGTEAFF. In nucleotides, the CDR3 is TGTGCCAGTAAGTGGTGGGGTGGTACTGAAGCTTTCTTT.

This clone has at least ten counts. The CDR3 loop reads CASSLSERLFTDTQYF. CDR3 bases: TGTGCCAGCAGTTTAAGTGAGCGACTGTTCACAGATACGCAGTATTTT. The genes are TRBV27 and TRBJ2-3, with D hard to call. CDR3 size: 16 residues. Deletions cut 2 bases from V and 2 bases from J, with 14 bases between. Germline values: CDR1 MNHEY, CDR2 SMNVEV (reference sequence).

In this sample, this clone turned up a few times. The genes are TRBV28 and TRBJ2-5, with 8 bases identical to TRBD2. The CDR3 has 17 residues. Germline V gives CDR1 MDHEN, CDR2 SYDVKM. V gave up 7 bases and J gave up 5 bases; unmatched junction bases: 18. Here the CDR3 DNA reads TGTGCCAGCACCGACGAGAGCGGGAGAGGCCCCGGGGAGACCCAGTACTTC. This sequence encodes CASTDESGRGPGETQYF.

This clone was found once. The chain is built from TRBV30 and TRBJ1-2; D remains ambiguous. This CDR3 comprises 13 residues. V dropped 0 bases and J dropped 5 bases, with 10 bases sitting between them. Germline CDR1 GTSNPN, CDR2 SVGIG (reference sequence). CDR3 sequence: CAWSVAAEYGYTF. The CDR3 DNA is TGTGCCTGGAGTGTGGCAGCAGAGTATGGCTACACCTTC.

This clone was found a few times. The rearrangement links TRBV10-1 to TRBJ1-1, with D maybe TRBD1 (5 bases). From germline, CDR1 is WNHNN and CDR2 SYGVQD (reference sequence). Deletions cut 8 bases from V and 0 bases from J, with 13 bases between. This CDR3 has 14 amino acids. CDR3 DNA: TGCGCCAGCGGATGGACGGGGCTGAACACTGAAGCTTTCTTT. Its translation is CASGWTGLNTEAFF.

The rearrangement links TRBV7-9 to TRBJ1-5; tentatively, D is TRBD1 (6 bases). This CDR3 region has 15 residues. The germline CDR1 and CDR2 sequences are SEHNR and FQNEAQ (reference sequence). Trimming pared 4 bases from V and 3 bases from J, leaving 13 bases between. The CDR3 loop is CASSSDRHNNQPQHF. The CDR3 DNA reads as TGTGCCAGCAGCTCAGACAGGCATAACAATCAGCCCCAGCATTTT.

This clone has only a few counts. This CDR3 is CASSGVRQGAFF. DNA of the CDR3: TGTGCCAGCAGTGGGGTTCGTCAGGGCGCTTTCTTT. The chain is built from TRBV6-1 and TRBJ1-1; tentative D call: TRBD1 (5 bases). The CDR3 extends over 12 amino acids. Between the trimmed V and J ends, which lost 4 bases and 11 bases, there was a span of 14 bases. Germline CDR1 is MNHNS and CDR2 is SASEGT.

This clone has a handful of counts. The chain is built from TRBV6-5 and TRBJ2-7; no clear D. There are 16 residues in the CDR3. V was clipped by 0 bases and J by 4 bases, with 16 bases between them. Germline V gene data show CDR1 as MNHEY and CDR2 as SVGAGI. CDR3 amino acids: CASSYSSRFGKYEQYF. CDR3 DNA sequence: TGTGCCAGCAGTTACTCGTCGAGGTTCGGCAAATACGAGCAGTACTTC.

With regard to this clone: Other DNA sequences within the sample encode an identical CDR3. The chain couples TRBV6-1 to TRBJ1-1; tentative D call: TRBD1 (6 bases). Per the germline V gene, CDR1 is MNHNS and CDR2 is SASEGT. V lost 8 bases and J lost 3, with 16 bases in between. The CDR3 is 14 amino acids. CDR3 nucleotide sequence: TGTGCCAGCTTACAGGGAGATCGGGACACTGAAGCTTTCTTT. It codes for CASLQGDRDTEAFF.

The genes are TRBV7-9 and TRBJ2-2; D remains ambiguous. The ends were cut back, 1 base at V and 2 bases at J, with 5 bases in the middle. The CDR3 loop spans 14 amino acids. The germline V gene has CDR1 SEHNR and CDR2 FQNEAQ (reference sequence). The CDR3 sequence: CASSLDLNTGELFF. CDR3 DNA: TGTGCCAGCAGCTTAGATCTAAACACCGGGGAGCTGTTTTTT. The whole variable domain, remainder taken from reference TRBV7-9 and TRBJ2-2, is DTGVSQNPRHKITKRGQNVTFRCDPISEHNRLYWYRQTLGQGPEFLTYFQNEAQLEKSRLLSDRFSAERPKGSFSTLEIQRTEQGDSAMYLCASSLDLNTGELFFGEGSRLTVL.

The V and J genes are TRBV28 and TRBJ1-5; possible D gene TRBD1, 5 bases. V lost 3 bases, J lost 0 bases, and 12 bases lay in between. The CDR3 runs 16 residues. Germline assignment: CDR1 MDHEN and CDR2 SYDVKM. The CDR3 loop reads CASSLVLGVSNQPQHF. The DNA of the CDR3 is TGTGCCAGCAGTTTGGTTTTGGGGGTTAGCAATCAGCCCCAGCATTTT.

Concerning this clone itself: The same CDR3 can be traced to other DNA sequences in this sample. The chain couples TRBV20-1 to TRBJ2-7, with 11 bases that match TRBD2. V lost 3 bases and J lost 5; bases outside the gene matches: 9. The CDR3 contains 15 residues. Germline CDR1 and CDR2: DFQATT and SNEGSKA (reference sequence). Here the CDR3 DNA reads TGCAGTGCTAGTACTAGCGGGGGTCCCAAAAACGAGCAGTACTTC. Its protein is CSASTSGGPKNEQYF.

The chain couples TRBV7-2 to TRBJ2-7; D gene ambiguous. CDR3 length: 14 amino acids. Germline V gives CDR1 SGHTA, CDR2 FQGNSA. V lost 2 bases and J lost 0, with 8 bases in between. The CDR3 DNA follows: TGTGCCAGCAGCTTAACAGACGTCTCCTACGAGCAGTACTTC. Protein: CASSLTDVSYEQYF.